This T cell receptor beta chain was obtained from a study of blood T cell dynamics during melanoma immunotherapy. The study, taken as a whole, reports: The study could not tell melanoma-specific clones from general immune activation.

With respect to this clone: As yet, its antigen is unknown.

Time point noted: pre-treatment baseline. One draw preceded checkpoint blockade; another followed its first cycle at week 3. Disease control meant complete response, partial response or stable disease at 12 weeks. This CDR3 is 14 amino acids long. CDR1 is MNHEY, CDR2 SMNVEV, per germline (reference sequence). Trimming removed 5 bases from V and 4 bases from J; junction bases left unmatched: 7. Here immunoSEQ multiplex PCR was the method, and the copy in TCRdb shows in-frame clones only, minus some. The table lists over 10,000 clones, under 95% of them singletons, with around 0.18% in the top ten. The material was effector memory CD8+ T cells from blood, obtained from a patient treated with checkpoint blockade. The sequence was collected from a human donor with melanoma. The chain has TRBV27 and TRBJ2-7; TRBD2 matches at 8 bases. Written as DNA, the CDR3 is TGTGCCAGCAGTCCCGAGGGCGGGGGGTACGAGCAGTACTTC. It is translated as CASSPEGGGYEQYF.